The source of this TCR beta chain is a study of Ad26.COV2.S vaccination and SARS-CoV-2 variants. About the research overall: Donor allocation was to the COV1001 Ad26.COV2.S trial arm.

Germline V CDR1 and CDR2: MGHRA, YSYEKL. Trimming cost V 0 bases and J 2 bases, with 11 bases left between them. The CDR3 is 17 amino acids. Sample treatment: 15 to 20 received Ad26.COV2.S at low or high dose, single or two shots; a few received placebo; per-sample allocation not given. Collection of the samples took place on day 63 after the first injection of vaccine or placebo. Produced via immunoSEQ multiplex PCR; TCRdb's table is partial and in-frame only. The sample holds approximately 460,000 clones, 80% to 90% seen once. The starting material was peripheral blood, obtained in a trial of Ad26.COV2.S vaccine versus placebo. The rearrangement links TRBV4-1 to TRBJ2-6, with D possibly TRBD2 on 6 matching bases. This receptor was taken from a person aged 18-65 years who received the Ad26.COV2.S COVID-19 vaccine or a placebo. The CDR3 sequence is CASSQDPGSAGANVLTF. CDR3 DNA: TGCGCCAGCAGCCAAGACCCCGGGAGTGCTGGGGCCAACGTCCTGACTTTC.